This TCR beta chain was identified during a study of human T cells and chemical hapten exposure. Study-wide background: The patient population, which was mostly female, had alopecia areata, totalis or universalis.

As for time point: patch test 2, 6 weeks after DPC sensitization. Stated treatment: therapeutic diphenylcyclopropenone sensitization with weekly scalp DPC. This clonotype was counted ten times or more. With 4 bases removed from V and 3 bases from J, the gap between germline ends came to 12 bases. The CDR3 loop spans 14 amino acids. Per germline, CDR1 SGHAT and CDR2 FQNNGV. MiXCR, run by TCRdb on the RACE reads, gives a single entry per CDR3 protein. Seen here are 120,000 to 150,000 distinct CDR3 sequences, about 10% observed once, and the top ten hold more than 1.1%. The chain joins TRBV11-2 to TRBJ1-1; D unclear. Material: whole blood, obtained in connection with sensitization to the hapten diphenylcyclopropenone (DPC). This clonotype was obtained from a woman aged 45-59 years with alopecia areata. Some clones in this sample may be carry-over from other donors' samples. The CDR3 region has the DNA TGTGCCAGCAGCTCTTATGGGGTGGACACTGAAGCTTTCTTT. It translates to CASSSYGVDTEAFF.